This entry concerns a single TCR beta chain. Its antigen is currently not known. There are no base qualities to consult, and no much larger clone falls within one base. The CDR3 contains 15 residues, cysteine and phenylalanine counted. Only the CDR3 region is kept as DNA, spanning 45 bases read in frame from base 1. Deletion took 1 base off V and 2 bases off J, with a span of 11 bases between the germline ends. The CDR1 and CDR2 encoded by the germline V gene are KGHSH and LQKENI. These data belong to a study of regulatory T cells in long-lasting Graves disease (dated by TCRdb to the early 2020s). Describing the broader study: To count as having persistent Graves' disease, a patient had to have received antithyroid drug treatment for over 5 years with TSH receptor autoantibodies remaining persistently positive. TCR sequencing covered around 13 persistent and roughly 20 newly diagnosed Graves' disease patients, approximately 33 samples in total. The study was conducted in China and was registered as a clinical trial. On average, persistent Graves' disease patients in the clinical cohort had been on antithyroid drugs for about 10.3 years. This study used TCR sequencing and RNA sequencing of peripheral blood to compare persistent Graves' disease patients against newly diagnosed Graves' disease patients.

The receptor library was made with multiplex PCR. Sequenced using an Illumina HiSeq 4000. To build TCR beta libraries, CDR3 regions were amplified by Arm-PCR using iRepertoire HTBI primers. PCR products were gel purified before sequencing. As for how the authors treated the data: Gene usage analysis of CDR3 amino acid clonotypes used the approximately 62 TRBV and 14 to 15 TRBJ segments found across samples. COPE and FqMerger were used to merge the filtered high-quality paired reads into contigs. Contigs were aligned with BLAST to IMGT TRBV, TRBD and TRBJ reference genes, and CDR3 was defined per IMGT. Clonotypes above 0.1% frequency were classified as highly expanded clones. Repertoire diversity was measured by Shannon entropy, and V-J evenness by the Gini coefficient. Public clonotypes were defined as clonotypes shared by more than one individual. Using fastp trimming at Q25 and MiXCR clonotype assembly, TCRdb reanalyzed the public sequencing data and kept in-frame beta chains. Each entry merges the rows of one CDR3 protein and shows their most common DNA and genes. TCRdb's processing, not the authors' own work, is the source of the V and J calls. Across this sample there are a few hundred thousand distinct CDR3 sequences, with under 25% seen only once. Roughly 7.7% of the sample lies in the top ten.

The intended sense of this specimen's time point label: persistent/refractory GD, antithyroid drugs over 5 years with positive TRAb. For both TCR sequencing and RNA sequencing, RNA was extracted from PBMCs in TRIzol. The diagnosis of Graves' disease followed American Thyroid Association guidelines. Patients were recruited from an endocrinology department in Xi'an, China. From each patient, roughly 9 milliliters of peripheral blood was collected into an EDTA anticoagulant tube. Ficoll Paque Plus density gradient separation was used to isolate PBMCs, and no additional T cell sorting was done. An Agilent 2100 Bioanalyzer and agarose gel were used to assess RNA quality, and a NanoDrop 2000 was used to measure RNA concentration. Study-level results and caveats: Persistent Graves' disease patients showed lower TCR Shannon entropy and fewer highly expanded clones than newly diagnosed patients, suggesting clonal expansion. Because the primary lesion, thyroid tissue, could not be accessed, the study looked at peripheral blood alone. Preferential use of TRBV28, TRBJ1-2 and TRBJ2-5 was observed in persistent disease, whereas TRBV20-1 and TRBJ2-1 were favored in newly diagnosed disease. Only the TCR beta chain was sequenced and analyzed. The small sample size was acknowledged by the authors as a limitation that may reduce accuracy. Patients with persistent disease shared more public clonotypes (roughly 2,900) than newly diagnosed patients did (more than 900).

The sequence is built from TRBV18 and TRBJ2-5; a confident D gene designation cannot be given. Sequences were derived from peripheral blood mononuclear cells (PBMCs), sampled when the disease was refractory, from a patient treated with antithyroid drugs. This clonotype was obtained from a female donor with Graves disease. The CDR3 here reads CASSPLEEPQETQYF. The nucleotide sequence reads TGTGCCAGCTCACCACTAGAGGAGCCTCAAGAGACCCAGTACTTC.